The next 26 T cell receptor beta chains were all read from a single sample in a study of T-cell memory formation after mild COVID-19. TCRdb reanalysed the 5' RACE reads using MiXCR and keeps one entry per CDR3 protein. The table includes about 49,000 distinct CDR3 sequences, around 7% detected once. The specimen was PBMCs or a T cell subset sorted from them (not recorded which). The receptors derive from a man younger than 30 who had mild COVID-19 (a few samples of this study predate the infection). Cell type and time point are not known.

The V and J genes are TRBV6-5 and TRBJ1-1, with TRBD1 identical over 10 bases. CDR1 and CDR2 (germline): MNHEY, SVGAGI. Germline trimming cut 6 bases from V and 2 bases from J; bases unmatched to any gene: 6. The CDR3 loop spans 15 amino acids. The CDR3 region has the DNA TGTGCCAGCAGACCAGACAGGGGGCCAAACACTGAAGCTTTCTTT. This encodes CASRPDRGPNTEAFF.

This clonotype has just a few counts. The V call is TRBV5-8, the J call TRBJ1-5; D is unresolved. Germline V gene data show CDR1 as SGHTS and CDR2 as YDEGEE. Trimming cost V 2 bases and J 4 bases, with 10 bases left between them. The CDR3 covers 14 residues. Here the CDR3 DNA reads TGTGCCAGCAGCTTTTTTCGAGATAATCAGCCCCAGCATTTT. Its protein product is CASSFFRDNQPQHF. The variable domain in full, with the rest retrieved from reference TRBV5-8 and TRBJ1-5, is EAGVTQSPTHLIKTRGQQATLRCSPISGHTSVYWYQQALGLGLQFLLWYDEGEERNRGNFPPRFSGRQFPNYSSELNVNALELEDSALYLCASSFFRDNQPQHFGDGTRLSIL.

This clonotype came up a few times. The chain couples TRBV20-1 to TRBJ2-7; 8 positions match TRBD2. Germline V gene data show CDR1 as DFQATT and CDR2 as SNEGSKA (reference sequence). The CDR3 length is 12 residues. V lost 3 bases to trimming and J lost 3 bases; unmatched junction nucleotides: 1. The CDR3 DNA is TGCAGTGCTAGCGGGGGGGGCTACGAGCAGTACGTC. Translated, it gives CSASGGGYEQYV.

This clonotype was counted ten times or more. The rearrangement uses TRBV7-2 and TRBJ2-4, with D maybe TRBD2 (6 bases). Deletions cut 4 bases from V and 1 base from J, with 14 bases between. Germline V gene sequence: CDR1 SGHTA, CDR2 FQGNSA. The CDR3 consists of 16 residues. The CDR3 DNA reads TGTGCCAGCAGCTCCTTTCCTCGGGGGGCCAAAAACATTCAGTACTTC. It is translated as CASSSFPRGAKNIQYF.

This clonotype was observed a handful of times. This sequence joins TRBV19 and TRBJ2-6; tentative D call: TRBD1 (6 bases). Deletions cut 6 bases from V and 4 bases from J, with 13 bases between. Germline V gene lookup returns CDR1 LNHDA and CDR2 SQIVND (reference sequence). CDR3 length: 15 amino acids. The CDR3 loop reads CASRLDSSGANVLTF. CDR3 nucleotides: TGTGCCAGTAGGTTGGACAGTTCAGGGGCCAACGTCCTGACTTTC. Complete variable domain (other parts from reference TRBV19 and TRBJ2-6): DGGITQSPKYLFRKEGQNVTLSCEQNLNHDAMYWYRQDPGQGLRLIYYSQIVNDFQKGDIAEGYSVSREKKESFPLTVTSAQKNPTAFYLCASRLDSSGANVLTFGAGSRLTVL.

This rearrangement joins TRBV10-3 to TRBJ2-2, with TRBD2 matching over 16 bases. CDR1 is ENHRY and CDR2 is SYGVKD in the germline V gene. CDR3 size: 18 residues. V shed 10 bases and J 3 bases; nucleotides not matched to a gene: 11. The CDR3 here is CASTPGLAGGVDTGELFF. CDR3 nucleotides: TGTGCCAGCACACCGGGACTAGCGGGGGGGGTCGACACCGGGGAGCTGTTTTTT.

The table lists this clonotype with many counts. The gene calls are TRBV10-3 and TRBJ1-6; D might be TRBD1 (5 bases). CDR1 and CDR2 from the germline V gene are ENHRY and SYGVKD. Trimming pared 5 bases from V and 10 bases from J, leaving 12 bases between. The CDR3 is 13 residues long. Here the CDR3 DNA reads TGTGCCATCAGTCCAGGGTTGAGGTCACCCCTCCACTTT. Translating gives CAISPGLRSPLHF.

This clonotype was counted many times. The chain joins TRBV20-1 to TRBJ2-5; D perhaps matches TRBD2 (5 bases). The V end was cut by 3 bases, the J end by 4 bases, with 18 bases between. This CDR3 has 15 residues. Germline V lookup: CDR1 DFQATT, CDR2 SNEGSKA (reference sequence). CDR3 coding DNA: TGCAGTGCTAGTCCCACATGGCCGGACTCAGAGACCCAGTACTTC. The encoded protein is CSASPTWPDSETQYF.

This clonotype appeared a single time. The chain combines TRBV28 with TRBJ1-2; 8 bases align to TRBD1. Germline V lookup: CDR1 MDHEN, CDR2 SYDVKM. The V segment lost 5 bases and the J segment 8 bases; nucleotides outside the gene matches: 7. The CDR3 contains 13 residues. CDR3 loop: CASSPGQGKGYTF. CDR3 coding DNA: TGTGCCAGCAGTCCCGGACAGGGAAAGGGCTACACCTTC.

This clonotype was detected many times. This sequence joins TRBV5-6 and TRBJ1-5; D uncertain. V lost 1 base and J lost 6, with 8 bases in between. Germline CDR1 and CDR2: SGHDT and YYEEEE. The CDR3 has 13 amino acids. CDR3 region: CASSLWGGQPQHF. Written as DNA, the CDR3 is TGTGCCAGCAGCTTGTGGGGAGGTCAGCCCCAGCATTTT.

This clonotype was observed a handful of times. This chain uses TRBV5-1 with TRBJ2-1, with D tentatively TRBD2 (5 bases). The germline V gene encodes CDR1 SGHRS and CDR2 YFSETQ. V lost 0 bases to trimming and J lost 0 bases, with 13 bases between them. This CDR3 contains 17 residues. The CDR3 coding sequence is TGCGCCAGCAGCTTGGCGCCGCGGAGGAGCTCCTACAATGAGCAGTTCTTC. The encoded protein is CASSLAPRRSSYNEQFF.

This clonotype was seen at least ten times. The rearrangement links TRBV20-1 to TRBJ2-3; D not certain. CDR3 size: 14 residues. Germline V gene sequence: CDR1 DFQATT, CDR2 SNEGSKA (reference sequence). Trimming stripped 3 bases from V and 0 bases from J, with 10 bases between. CDR3 nucleotides: TGCAGTGCTAGTCACCCAACTAGCACAGATACGCAGTATTTT. It translates to CSASHPTSTDTQYF.

This clonotype was picked up a small number of times. The V call is TRBV3-1, the J call TRBJ2-5; TRBD2 is a possible D gene (6 bases). The CDR3 contains 16 residues. Trimming pared 3 bases from V and 2 bases from J, leaving 16 bases between. Looked up from germline, CDR1 is LGHDT and CDR2 is YNNKEL (reference sequence). CDR3 bases: TGTGCCAGCAGCCAGTCTCCGCCGGGACTTCAAGAGACCCAGTACTTC. Translation: CASSQSPPGLQETQYF.

There are many counts of this clonotype. DNA of the CDR3: TGTGCCAGCAGTTTATTACTAGCTGGAGATACGCAGTATTTT. Its translation is CASSLLLAGDTQYF. The chain carries TRBV12-3 or TRBV12-4 and TRBJ2-3; TRBD2 is a possible D gene (6 bases). The CDR3 totals 14 residues. Trimming pared 2 bases from V and 5 bases from J, leaving 11 bases between.

There are many counts of this clonotype. The V gene is TRBV5-1, the J gene TRBJ2-2; D possibly corresponds to TRBD2 (7 bases). CDR3 size: 13 residues. Germline V gene lookup returns CDR1 SGHRS and CDR2 YFSETQ. The V end lost 4 bases, the J end lost 10 bases, and 14 bases lay between the germline ends. The DNA of the CDR3 is TGCGCCAGCAGCCTCCTAGGGGGGGAGGAGCTGTTTTTT. Translating it yields CASSLLGGEELFF.

This clonotype has more than one count but fewer than ten. V and J are TRBV12-3 or TRBV12-4 and TRBJ2-3; D tentatively fits TRBD1 or TRBD2 (5 bases each). The CDR3 covers 12 residues. V lost 5 bases, J lost 7 bases, and 10 bases lay in between. CDR3 bases: TGTGCCAGCAGTCGGGACGGGTATACGCAGTATTTT. It specifies CASSRDGYTQYF.

This clonotype was seen only a few times. The chain uses TRBV5-1 and TRBJ2-3; D uncertain. Germline CDR1 is SGHRS and CDR2 is YFSETQ. This CDR3 contains 14 residues. V dropped 4 bases and J dropped 0 bases, with 9 bases sitting between them. The CDR3 DNA reads as TGCGCCAGCAGCAACTTCAGGAGCACAGATACGCAGTATTTT. As protein: CASSNFRSTDTQYF.

The sample holds a few counts of this clonotype. The J gene is TRBJ2-3, the V gene TRBV10-3, with D hard to call. Germline V gene lookup returns CDR1 ENHRY and CDR2 SYGVKD. The CDR3 sequence is 14 residues long. V gave up 10 bases and J gave up 0 bases, with 14 bases separating them. The CDR3 DNA reads as TGTGCCACCCGACCGGGTCCTAGCACAGATACGCAGTATTTT. Its translation is CATRPGPSTDTQYF.

The V gene is TRBV20-1, the J gene TRBJ2-3, with 7 bases that match TRBD2. Germline assignment: CDR1 DFQATT and CDR2 SNEGSKA (reference sequence). This CDR3 is 15 amino acids long. The V gene end was trimmed by 1 base and the J gene end by 1 base; junction bases not matched to a gene: 5. CDR3 coding DNA: TGCAGTGCTAGAGGCGAAGCGGGACGCACAGATACGCAGTATTTT. This codes for CSARGEAGRTDTQYF.

This clonotype was counted at least ten times. This rearrangement joins TRBV5-1 to TRBJ2-1, with D possibly TRBD1 on 6 matching bases. Trimming left V 6 bases short and J 0 bases short, with 13 bases between. The germline V gene encodes CDR1 SGHRS and CDR2 YFSETQ. The CDR3 sequence is 15 residues long. CDR3 loop: CASNSQGYSYNEQFF. CDR3 coding DNA: TGCGCCAGCAACAGTCAGGGGTACTCCTACAATGAGCAGTTCTTC.

The rearrangement joins TRBV7-3 to TRBJ2-1; 8 nucleotides match TRBD2. The CDR3 sequence is 14 residues long. Germline CDR1 SGHTA, CDR2 FQGTGA. Germline trimming cut 5 bases from V and 6 bases from J; bases unmatched to any gene: 6. CDR3 residues: CASSRGGAGNEQFF. CDR3 nucleotides: TGTGCCAGCAGCCGGGGGGGGGCTGGCAATGAGCAGTTCTTC.

The V gene is TRBV7-2, the J gene TRBJ2-2, with TRBD2 as a possible D gene (6 bases). The CDR3 loop spans 17 amino acids. Trimming took off 3 bases at V and 0 bases at J, with 14 bases between the two ends. CDR1 is SGHTA, CDR2 FQGNSA, per germline. The CDR3 is CASSFPRSGANTGELFF. The CDR3 DNA reads TGTGCCAGCAGCTTTCCGAGGTCGGGGGCGAACACCGGGGAGCTGTTTTTT.

The chain links TRBV12-3 or TRBV12-4 to TRBJ2-7; either TRBD1 or TRBD2 may supply D (5 bases each). The ends were cut back, 2 bases at V and 0 bases at J, with 11 bases in the middle. This CDR3 region has 15 residues. The CDR3 DNA sequence: TGTGCCAGCAGTTTACACGGGGCGAGCTCCTACGAGCAGTACTTC. It encodes CASSLHGASSYEQYF.

The table lists this clonotype with a few counts. The chain combines TRBV3-1 with TRBJ2-2; no firm D call. Germline assignment: CDR1 LGHDT and CDR2 YNNKEL (reference sequence). CDR3 length: 12 amino acids. V was shortened by 1 base and J by 6 bases, with 3 bases between the two germline ends. As DNA, the CDR3 is TGTGCCAGCAGCCAAGGGTCCGGGGAGCTGTTTTTT. It codes for CASSQGSGELFF.

This clonotype has a handful of counts. This chain uses TRBV23-1 with TRBJ2-1; no definite D call. TRBV23-1 is marked as an open reading frame, function uncertain. This CDR3 is 14 amino acids long. V lost 7 bases, J lost 0 bases, and 10 bases lay in between. This CDR3 reads CASTTVSSYNEQFF. The CDR3 DNA follows: TGCGCCAGCACGACCGTGAGCTCCTACAATGAGCAGTTCTTC.

The V call is TRBV15, the J call TRBJ1-4; the D is unclear. Looked up from germline, CDR1 is LNHNV and CDR2 is YYDKDF (reference sequence). The length of the CDR3 is 13 residues. Trimming removed 4 bases from V and 10 bases from J, with 13 bases in between. The chain's CDR3 is CATSTDTARKLFF. Here the CDR3 DNA reads TGTGCCACCAGCACAGACACAGCTCGAAAACTGTTTTTT.